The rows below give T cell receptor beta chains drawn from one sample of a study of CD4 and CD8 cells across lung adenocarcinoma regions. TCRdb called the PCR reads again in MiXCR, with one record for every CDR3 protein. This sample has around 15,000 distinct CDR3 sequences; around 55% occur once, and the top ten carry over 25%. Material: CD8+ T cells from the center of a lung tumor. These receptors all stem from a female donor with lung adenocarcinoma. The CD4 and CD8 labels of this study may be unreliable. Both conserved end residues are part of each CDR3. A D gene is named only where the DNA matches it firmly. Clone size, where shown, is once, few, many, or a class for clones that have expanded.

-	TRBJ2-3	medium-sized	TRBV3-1	CASSLKGADTQYF	TGTGCCAGCAGCCTAAAGGGTGCAGATACGCAGTATTTT
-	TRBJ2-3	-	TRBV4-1	CARGRGAIDTQYF	TGCGCCAGGGGCCGGGGCGCCATAGACACTCAGTATTTC
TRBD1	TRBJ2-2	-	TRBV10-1	CASSHRGRNTGELFF	TGCGCCAGCAGCCACAGGGGTAGGAACACCGGGGAGCTGTTTTTT
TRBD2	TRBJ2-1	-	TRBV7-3	CASSRRGTSGSGSGNEQFF	TGTGCCAGCAGCCGCAGAGGGACTAGCGGGAGTGGATCTGGTAATGAGCAGTTCTTC
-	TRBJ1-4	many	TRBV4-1	CASSQDPGTTNEKLFF	TGCGCCAGCAGCCAAGATCCAGGCACAACTAATGAAAAACTGTTTTTT
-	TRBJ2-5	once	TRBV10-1	CASSQGLGSRGQETQYF	TGCGCCAGCTCCCAGGGGCTTGGTAGCCGGGGCCAAGAGACGCAGTACTTC
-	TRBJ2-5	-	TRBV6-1	CASTLNTGDWAQYF	TGTGCCAGCACTCTGAACACGGGTGACTGGGCCCAGTACTTC
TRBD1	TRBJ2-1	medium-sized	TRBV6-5	CASSYQITGGVRNEQFF	TGTGCCAGCAGTTACCAAATTACAGGGGGCGTTAGGAATGAGCAGTTCTTC
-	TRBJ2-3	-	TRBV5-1	CASSPTVTDTQYF	TGCGCCAGCAGCCCCACCGTCACAGATACGCAGTATTTT
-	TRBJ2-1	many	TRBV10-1	CASSEEGGSYYNEQFF	TGCGCCAGCAGTGAGGAGGGCGGCTCCTACTACAATGAGCAGTTCTTC
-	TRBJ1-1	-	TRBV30	CALEPGTANTEAFF	TGTGCTCTGGAGCCCGGGACGGCCAACACTGAAGCTTTCTTT
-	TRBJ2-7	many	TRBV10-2	CASSRYSSSYEQYF	TGCGCCAGCAGTAGGTACAGTTCTTCCTACGAGCAGTACTTC
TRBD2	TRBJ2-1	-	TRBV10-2	CASKLAGGNNEQFF	TGCGCCAGCAAGCTAGCGGGGGGAAACAATGAGCAGTTCTTC
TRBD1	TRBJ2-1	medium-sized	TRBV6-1	CASSETTGDNEQFF	TGTGCCAGCAGTGAAACCACAGGGGACAATGAGCAGTTCTTC
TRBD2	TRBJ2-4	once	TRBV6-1	CASRDPGGGAKDIQYF	TGTGCCAGCAGGGACCCGGGGGGGGGAGCCAAAGACATTCAGTACTTC
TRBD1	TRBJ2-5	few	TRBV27	CASSLSTGVGETQYF	TGTGCCAGCAGTTTATCGACAGGGGTGGGGGAGACCCAGTACTTC
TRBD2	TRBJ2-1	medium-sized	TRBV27	CASKRLAGVNEQFF	TGTGCCAGCAAGCGACTAGCGGGGGTAAATGAGCAGTTCTTC
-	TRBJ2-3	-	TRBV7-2	CASSPTTSTDTQYF	TGTGCCAGCAGCCCAACGACCAGCACAGATACGCAGTATTTT
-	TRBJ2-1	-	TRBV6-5	CASSYYGRKSYNEQFF	TGTGCCAGCAGTTACTACGGGAGAAAGTCCTACAATGAGCAGTTCTTC
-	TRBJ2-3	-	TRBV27	CASSEQEPTDTQYF	TGTGCCAGCAGTGAACAGGAACCCACAGATACGCAGTATTTT
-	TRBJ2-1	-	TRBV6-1	CASSSLPGNNEQFF	TGTGCCAGCAGTAGCCTCCCAGGGAACAATGAGCAGTTCTTC
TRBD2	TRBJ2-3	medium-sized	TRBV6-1	CASSNLAGTDDTQYF	TGTGCCAGCAGTAATCTAGCGGGCACCGATGATACGCAGTATTTT
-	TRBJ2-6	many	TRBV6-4	CASSLGPAGANVLTF	TGTGCCAGCAGTCTCGGCCCGGCTGGGGCCAACGTCCTGACTTTC
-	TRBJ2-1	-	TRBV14	CASSQDRGRETQFF	TGTGCCAGCAGCCAAGACAGGGGGCGGGAGACCCAGTTCTTC
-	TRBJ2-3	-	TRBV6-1	CASRRVTGTDMQYF	TGTGCCAGCAGGAGGGTCACTGGCACAGACATGCAGTATTTC
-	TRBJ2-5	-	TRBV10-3	CAGRGGRGTDTQYF	TGTGCGGGGCGCGGGGGACGGGGGACAGATACCCAGTACTTC
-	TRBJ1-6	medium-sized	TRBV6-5	CASSYRQSSYNSPLHF	TGTGCCAGCAGTTACCGACAGAGCTCCTATAATTCACCCCTCCACTTT
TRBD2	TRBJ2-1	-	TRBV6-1	CASRALAGGHHSEQFF	TGTGCCAGCAGAGCACTAGCGGGAGGACATCATAGTGAGCAGTTCTTC
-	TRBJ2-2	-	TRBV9	CTSSPDAGSTGELFF	TGTACCAGCAGCCCCGACGCTGGTAGCACCGGGGAGCTGTTTTTT
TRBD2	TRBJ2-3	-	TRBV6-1	CGSTEAGGTDTQYF	TGTGGCAGCACGGAAGCGGGGGGGACAGATACGCAGTATTTC
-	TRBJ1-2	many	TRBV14	CASSQVDSGGYTF	TGTGCCAGCAGCCAAGTTGACTCCGGGGGCTACACCTTC
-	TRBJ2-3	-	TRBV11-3	CASSLGPFSDTQYF	TGTGCCAGCAGCTTAGGTCCGTTCTCAGATACGCAGTATTTT
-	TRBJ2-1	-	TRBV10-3	CAGRGGPEADTQYF	TGTGCGGGGCGTGGGGGACCGGAGGCAGATACGCAGTACTTT
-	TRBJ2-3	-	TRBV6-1	CASTGLRATNTQYF	TGTGCCAGCACGGGGCTGAGAGCCACAAATACTCAGTATTTC
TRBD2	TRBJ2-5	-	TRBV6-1	CASGGSGDPTPDTQYF	TGTGCCAGCGGGGGTAGCGGGGACCCAACCCCAGATACCCAGTACTTC
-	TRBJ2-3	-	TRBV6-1	CASHQAGITGTQYF	TGTGCGAGCCACCAGGCTGGGATCACAGGGACGCAGTATTTT
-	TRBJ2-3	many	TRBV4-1	CASSQVLLVGLSTDTQYF	TGCGCCAGCAGCCAAGTCCTCCTGGTGGGGCTGAGCACAGATACGCAGTATTTT
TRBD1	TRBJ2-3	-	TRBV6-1	CVSRLRGQRATDIQYF	TGTGTCAGCCGTCTTAGGGGGCAGCGAGCCACAGATATTCAGTATTTT
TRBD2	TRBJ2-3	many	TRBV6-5	CASSFRGGVRDTQYF	TGTGCCAGCAGTTTTCGGGGGGGGGTGAGAGATACGCAGTATTTT
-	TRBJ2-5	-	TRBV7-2	CASSPNVGTQETQYF	TGTGCCAGCAGCCCAAACGTGGGGACCCAAGAGACCCAGTACTTC
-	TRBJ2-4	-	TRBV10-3	CGRGSGPRARNTQYF	TGTGGCCGCGGGTCGGGGCCGAGAGCCAGAAATACTCAGTACTTT
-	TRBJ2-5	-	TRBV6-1	CASRGSGRPDQETQYF	TGTGCCAGCAGGGGGAGCGGGCGCCCAGACCAAGAGACCCAGTACTTC
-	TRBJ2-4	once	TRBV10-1	CASSRGLGLWGKNTQYF	TGCGCCAGCTCCCGAGGGCTGGGGCTGTGGGGCAAAAACACTCAGTACTTC
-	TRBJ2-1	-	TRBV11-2	CASNGFDNEQFF	TGTGCCAGCAATGGGTTTGACAATGAGCAGTTCTTC
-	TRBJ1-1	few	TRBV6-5	CASSPGRASGTEAFF	TGTGCCAGCAGTCCCGGACGAGCGTCGGGGACTGAAGCTTTCTTT